The rows below give T cell receptor beta chains drawn from one sample of a study of Ad26.COV2.S vaccination and SARS-CoV-2 variants. Profiled with immunoSEQ multiplex PCR; TCRdb holds only in-frame clones, not every one. The sample has about 480,000 clones; around 85% are singletons. The sample consisted of peripheral blood, taken in a trial of Ad26.COV2.S vaccine versus placebo. The receptors come from a person between 18 and 59 years old who received the Ad26.COV2.S COVID-19 vaccine or a placebo. The CDR3 runs from the conserved cysteine through the conserved F or W. Fields, in order: V gene, J gene, clone size, CDR3 length, CDR3 protein. Where a row states a size, it is once, few, many or the class of an expanded clone; other rows omit it.

TRBV5-4,TRBJ2-2,.,16,CASSPGGQSGTGELFF
TRBV7-9,TRBJ1-5,many,18,CASNTVGRGLYSNQPQHF
TRBV6-6,TRBJ1-1,once,16,CASSYSRVGTGTEAFF
TRBV19,TRBJ1-1,.,14,CASSILDSNTEAFF
TRBV7-9,TRBJ2-7,.,17,CASSSGDRASSLYEQYF
TRBV28,TRBJ1-1,.,13,CASRRTASTEAFF
TRBV7-9,TRBJ2-5,few,17,CASSSPTKHREQETQYF
TRBV5-6,TRBJ1-5,.,14,CASSLSGLRGPQHF
TRBV4-2,TRBJ2-7,.,13,CASSPRDSYEQYF
TRBV11-1,TRBJ2-7,.,15,CASSLRLAGSYEQYF
TRBV5-4,TRBJ1-1,.,13,CASSLEGSTEAFF
TRBV28,TRBJ2-1,.,16,CASRPEGAGSHNEQFF
TRBV5-5,TRBJ2-1,.,12,CASSSGLAYQFF
TRBV5-4,TRBJ1-2,.,14,CASTHPGEMGGYTF
TRBV6-2/TRBV6-3,TRBJ1-2,.,16,CASSYSLWDSNYGYTF
TRBV5-4,TRBJ2-7,.,14,CASSSTGNSYEQYF
TRBV19,TRBJ2-3,.,15,CASSRIAGTTDTQYF
TRBV28,TRBJ1-3,.,15,CASSPNGPSGNTIYF
TRBV4-2,TRBJ1-6,.,16,CASSQEGTANNSPLHF
TRBV4-2,TRBJ2-7,.,13,CASSQVSSYEQYF
TRBV7-9,TRBJ2-7,.,16,CASSSDQATRRHEQYF
TRBV7-3,TRBJ2-2,.,20,CASSLTGMGLAGGGTGELFF
TRBV19,TRBJ1-1,.,13,CASSIRQGSEAFF
TRBV30,TRBJ2-7,.,11,CASKRRGEQYF
TRBV19,TRBJ2-7,.,13,CASMGDSPYEQYF
TRBV27,TRBJ2-3,.,14,CASSFWTRTDTQYF
TRBV15,TRBJ2-7,.,15,CATSTLAGGLYEQYF
TRBV27,TRBJ2-7,.,16,CASSQDGPEWSSEQYF
TRBV6-6,TRBJ1-5,.,16,CASSYSLLESNQPQHF